Presented here are 5 T cell receptor beta chains from one specimen sequenced in a study of cytomegalovirus exposure and HLA in healthy donors listed by TCRdb under 2017. Library preparation was by the immunoSEQ multiplex PCR assay. TCRdb retrieved this table from immuneACCESS and kept in-frame rearrangements only. Not all clones are present; in checked studies, unresolved V genes account for under half, and no reason is known for the remainder. The sample records under 100,000 clones, about four fifths of which are singletons. The ten largest clones take up 9.5% to 13% of the sample. The sample taken for sequencing was PBMCs. The receptor set was obtained from a woman between 18 and 29 years old in good health and CMV-seropositive.

The J gene is TRBJ1-2, the V gene TRBV5-1; 8 nucleotides align to TRBD1. CDR1 and CDR2 (germline): SGHRS, YFSETQ. The CDR3 extends over 13 amino acids. V trimming: 4 bases; J trimming: 8 bases; junction bases outside the gene matches: 7. CDR3 nucleotides: TGCGCCAGCAGCCCGGACGGACAGGGAGGCTACACCTTC. Encoded protein: CASSPDGQGGYTF.

This chain uses TRBV5-1 with TRBJ1-6; D is perhaps TRBD1 (6 bases). Germline V gene data show CDR1 as SGHRS and CDR2 as YFSETQ. Between the trimmed V and J ends, which lost 2 bases and 5 bases, there was a span of 8 bases. CDR3 length: 14 residues. The CDR3 coding sequence is TGCGCCAGCAGCTTCACAGGGAATAATTCACCCCTCCACTTT. Its translation is CASSFTGNNSPLHF.

This sequence joins TRBV9 and TRBJ2-7, with TRBD1 as a possible D gene (6 bases). Germline V lookup: CDR1 SGDLS, CDR2 YYNGEE. The CDR3 consists of 15 residues. V gave up 3 bases and J gave up 4 bases, with 17 bases separating them. The CDR3 loop reads CASSAGTRSFYEQYF. The CDR3 DNA follows: TGTGCCAGCAGCGCCGGGACACGGAGTTTTTACGAGCAGTACTTC.

V and J are TRBV7-2 and TRBJ1-3; 9 bases align to TRBD1. Unmatched junction bases numbered 6, after V lost 7 bases and J lost 5 bases. CDR1 is SGHTA, CDR2 FQGNSA, per germline. This CDR3 comprises 14 residues. The CDR3 here is CASTRTGGRNTIYF. CDR3 DNA: TGTGCCAGCACCCGTACAGGGGGCAGAAACACCATATATTTT. The full variable domain, rest sourced from reference TRBV7-2 and TRBJ1-3, is GAGVSQSPSNKVTEKGKDVELRCDPISGHTALYWYRQSLGQGLEFLIYFQGNSAPDKSGLPSDRFSAERTGGSVSTLTIQRTQQEDSAVYLCASTRTGGRNTIYFGEGSWLTVV.

DNA of the CDR3: TGTGCCAGCTCACCACTCCCGAACAGGGGACCCCCTGACGAGCAGTACTTC. Its protein product is CASSPLPNRGPPDEQYF. The gene calls are TRBV18 and TRBJ2-7; TRBD1 aligns across 7 bases. V lost 1 base to trimming and J lost 5 bases; unmatched junction nucleotides: 14. The germline V gene has CDR1 KGHSH and CDR2 LQKENI. The CDR3 has 17 amino acids.